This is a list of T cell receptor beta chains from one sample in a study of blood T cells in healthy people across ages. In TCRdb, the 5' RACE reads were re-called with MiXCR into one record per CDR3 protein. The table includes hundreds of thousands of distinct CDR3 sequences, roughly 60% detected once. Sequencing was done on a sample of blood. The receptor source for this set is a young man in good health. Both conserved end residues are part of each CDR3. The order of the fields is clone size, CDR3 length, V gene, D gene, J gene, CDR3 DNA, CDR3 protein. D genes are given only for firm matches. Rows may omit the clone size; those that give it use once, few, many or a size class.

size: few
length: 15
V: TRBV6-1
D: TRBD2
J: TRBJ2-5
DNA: TGTGCCAGCAGTGAAGAAGCGGGAGGGCCGGGTGAGCAGTACTTC
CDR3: CASSEEAGGPGEQYF

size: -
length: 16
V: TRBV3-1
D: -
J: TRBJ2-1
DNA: TGTGCCAGCAGCCAAGATCTTAGCGGACTCTACAATGAGCAGTTCTTC
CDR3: CASSQDLSGLYNEQFF

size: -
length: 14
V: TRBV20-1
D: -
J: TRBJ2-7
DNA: TGCAGTGCTAGTGAGCCTAAGAGGGTCAATGAGCAGTACTTC
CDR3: CSASEPKRVNEQYF

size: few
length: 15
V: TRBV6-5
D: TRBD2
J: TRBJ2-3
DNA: TGTGCCAGCAGCTGGACTAGCGGTAGCACAGATACGCAGTATTTT
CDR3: CASSWTSGSTDTQYF

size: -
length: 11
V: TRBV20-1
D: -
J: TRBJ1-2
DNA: TGCAGTGCTAGCGCCAGGGAGGACTACACCTTC
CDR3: CSASAREDYTF

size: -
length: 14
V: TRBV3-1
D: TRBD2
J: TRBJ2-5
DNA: TGTGCCAGCAGCGTGCGGGGGACGCAAGAGACCCAGTACTTC
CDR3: CASSVRGTQETQYF

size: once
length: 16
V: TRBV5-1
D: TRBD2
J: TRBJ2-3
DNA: TGCGCCAGCAGCTCCCCACTAGCGGGAGTAACAGATACGCAGTATTTT
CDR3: CASSSPLAGVTDTQYF

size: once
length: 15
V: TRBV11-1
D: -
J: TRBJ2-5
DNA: TGTGCCAGCAGCTTACTCAGCGTAAGAGAAGAGACCCAGTACTTC
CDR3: CASSLLSVREETQYF

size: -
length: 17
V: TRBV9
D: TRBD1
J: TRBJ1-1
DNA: TGTGCCAGCAGCCCGCAGGGACAGGGAGTAATATCGCGGGAAGCTTTCTTT
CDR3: CASSPQGQGVISREAFF

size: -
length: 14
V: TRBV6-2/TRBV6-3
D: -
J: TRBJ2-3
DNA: TGTGCCAGCAGATTTTACAGGGAGGCAGATACGCAGTATTTT
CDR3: CASRFYREADTQYF

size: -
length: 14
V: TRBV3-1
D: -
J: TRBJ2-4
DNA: TGTGCCAGCAGCCAAACACAAGTCCCCCTGGTTCAGTACTTC
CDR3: CASSQTQVPLVQYF

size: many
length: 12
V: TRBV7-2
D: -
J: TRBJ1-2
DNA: TGTGCCAGCAGCCCAGGGTTCGGGGGCTACACCTTC
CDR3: CASSPGFGGYTF

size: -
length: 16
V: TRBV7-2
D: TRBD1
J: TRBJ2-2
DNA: TGTGCCAGCAGCTTAAGGGGACAGGGAGGGATCGGGGAGCTGTTTTTT
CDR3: CASSLRGQGGIGELFF

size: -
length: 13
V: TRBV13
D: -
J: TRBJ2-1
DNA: TGTGCCAGCAGCTTGGGGTCTGCCGGGGAGCAGTTCTTC
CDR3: CASSLGSAGEQFF

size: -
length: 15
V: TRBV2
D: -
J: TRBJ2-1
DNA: TGTGCCAGCTATGGGGGGAGCGGACCTTACAATGAGCAGTTCTTC
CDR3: CASYGGSGPYNEQFF

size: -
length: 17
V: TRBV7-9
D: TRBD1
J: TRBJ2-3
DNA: TGTGCCAGCAGCTTAGTTACAGGGGGCGTTATTACAGATACGCAGTATTTT
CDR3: CASSLVTGGVITDTQYF

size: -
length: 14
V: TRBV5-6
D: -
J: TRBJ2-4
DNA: TGTGCCAGCAGCTTGGTTCTGGTCCAAGACATTCAGTACTTC
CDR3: CASSLVLVQDIQYF

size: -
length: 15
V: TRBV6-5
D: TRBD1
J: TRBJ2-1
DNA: TGTGCCACCGCACCCCTTGACAGGGGGAACAATGAGCAGTTCTTC
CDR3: CATAPLDRGNNEQFF

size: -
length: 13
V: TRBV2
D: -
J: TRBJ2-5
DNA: TGTGCCAGCAGTGAAGTAACCGTGGAGACCCAGTACTTC
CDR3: CASSEVTVETQYF

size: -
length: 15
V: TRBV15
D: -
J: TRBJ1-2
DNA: TGTGCCACCAGCCCCCCCGGACGGGCCCAAGATGGCTACACCTTC
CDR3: CATSPPGRAQDGYTF

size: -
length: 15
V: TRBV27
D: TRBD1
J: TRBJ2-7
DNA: TGTGCCAGCAGTTCAAGCCGGGACAGGGGGTACGAGCAGTACTTC
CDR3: CASSSSRDRGYEQYF

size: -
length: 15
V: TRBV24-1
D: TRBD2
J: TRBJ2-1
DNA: TGTGCCACCAGCCCGGGACTAAGTCCCTACAATGAGCAGTTCTTC
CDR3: CATSPGLSPYNEQFF

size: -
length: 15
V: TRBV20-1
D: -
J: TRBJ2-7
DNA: TGCAGTGCTAGGCATGAACGGGGAGTGGGAGGCGAGCAGTACTTC
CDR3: CSARHERGVGGEQYF

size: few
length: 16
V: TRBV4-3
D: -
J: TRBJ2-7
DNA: TGCGCCAGCAGCCAAGAAGTAGCCGCGCCACCCTACGAGCAGTACTTC
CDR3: CASSQEVAAPPYEQYF